Below are 10 T cell receptor beta chains sequenced from a single sample in a study of blood T cell repertoires in COVID-19. Only in-frame clones appear in the TCRdb table, and some are missing; sequencing was by immunoSEQ multiplex PCR. The sample consists of hundreds of thousands of clones, over 75% of them appearing once. The sample consisted of PBMCs or T cells enriched from blood (not recorded which). These receptors all come from a man aged 35 to 55 who had recovered from COVID-19.

This clone is a singleton in its sample. V usage is TRBV7-9 and J usage is TRBJ1-1; D unclear. This CDR3 comprises 13 residues. CDR1 is SEHNR, CDR2 FQNEAQ, per germline (reference sequence). The V end lost 6 bases, the J end lost 3 bases, and 11 bases lay between the germline ends. The CDR3 nucleotides read TGTGCCAGCAGACTAGGGATGCACACTGAAGCTTTCTTT. Protein sequence: CASRLGMHTEAFF.

The chain employs TRBV5-8 and TRBJ2-3; 8 bases are a match to TRBD2. In germline, CDR1 is SGHTS, CDR2 YDEGEE. The CDR3 sequence is 18 residues long. V lost 0 bases, J lost 5 bases, and 14 bases stayed unmatched. The CDR3 DNA reads TGTGCCAGCAGCTTGGTCTCCTCAGCGGGAGCAGAGAGAGATACGCAGTATTTT. Its translation is CASSLVSSAGAERDTQYF. Looking up the rest from reference TRBV5-8 and TRBJ2-3 gives the full variable domain: EAGVTQSPTHLIKTRGQQATLRCSPISGHTSVYWYQQALGLGLQFLLWYDEGEERNRGNFPPRFSGRQFPNYSSELNVNALELEDSALYLCASSLVSSAGAERDTQYFGPGTRLTVL.

This clone was detected a few times. Other DNA sequences from this sample encode an identical CDR3 as well. Here the CDR3 reads CASSLLAGEETQYF. The CDR3 bases are TGTGCCAGCAGCTTACTGGCGGGGGAAGAGACCCAGTACTTC. The V call is TRBV7-2, the J call TRBJ2-5, with TRBD2 identical over 7 bases. This CDR3 spans 14 amino acids. Per germline, CDR1 SGHTA and CDR2 FQGNSA. The V gene end was trimmed by 2 bases and the J gene end by 3 bases; junction bases not matched to a gene: 3.

The chain carries TRBV7-8 and TRBJ1-4, with a possible D match to TRBD1 (5 bases). V gave up 3 bases and J gave up 8 bases, with 13 bases separating them. CDR3 length: 14 residues. Germline V lookup: CDR1 SGHVS, CDR2 FQNEAQ. As DNA, the CDR3 is TGTGCCAGCAGCTTCGGGAGGGGTCGAGAAAAACTGTTTTTT. Translating it yields CASSFGRGREKLFF.

The chain is built from TRBV19 and TRBJ2-1, with 11 bases matching TRBD1. Germline-derived CDR1 and CDR2 are LNHDA and SQIVND (reference sequence). CDR3 length: 16 residues. The trim removed 6 bases at V and 2 bases at J, leaving 6 bases unmatched. In DNA form, the CDR3 reads TGTGCCAGTAGAAACCCGGGACAGGGGGCCTACAATGAGCAGTTCTTC. It specifies CASRNPGQGAYNEQFF.

The chain combines TRBV19 with TRBJ2-5; D is perhaps TRBD2 (6 bases). Trimming took off 7 bases at V and 2 bases at J, with 17 bases between the two ends. Germline assignment: CDR1 LNHDA and CDR2 SQIVND (reference sequence). This CDR3 comprises 15 residues. CDR3 sequence (DNA): TGTGCCAGTACCGCGAACGGGGGTGGACAAGAGACCCAGTACTTC. Translating it yields CASTANGGGQETQYF.

The CDR3 loop reads CASSGAYGYTF. Written as DNA, the CDR3 is TGCGCCAGCAGCGGGGCCTATGGCTACACCTTC. The chain combines TRBV5-1 with TRBJ1-2; TRBD1 might be the D (5 bases). This CDR3 comprises 11 residues. The germline V gene encodes CDR1 SGHRS and CDR2 YFSETQ. Trimming took 4 bases from V and 4 from J, leaving 5 bases between them.

The V call is TRBV19, the J call TRBJ1-1; 8 nucleotides align to TRBD1. V dropped 7 bases and J dropped 4; count of bases not matched to a gene: 11. This CDR3 contains 15 residues. The germline V gene has CDR1 LNHDA and CDR2 SQIVND (reference sequence). The CDR3 is CASILRTGRITEAFF. CDR3 DNA sequence: TGTGCCAGTATCCTTAGGACAGGGCGCATCACTGAAGCTTTCTTT.

The J gene is TRBJ2-7, the V gene TRBV7-2, with 8 bases matching TRBD1. The CDR3 totals 16 residues. Unmatched junction bases numbered 14, after V lost 5 bases and J lost 5 bases. Per germline, CDR1 SGHTA and CDR2 FQGNSA. CDR3 loop: CASSTALGQGAHEQYF. The CDR3 DNA sequence: TGTGCCAGCAGCACGGCGCTGGGGCAGGGGGCCCACGAGCAGTACTTC.

In nucleotides, the CDR3 is TGCGCCAGCAGCTTGTCGCCCGGGGATTATGGCTACACCTTC. Amino acid sequence: CASSLSPGDYGYTF. The chain carries TRBV5-1 and TRBJ1-2; D is undetermined. V was cut by 1 base and J by 5 bases, with 12 bases left in between. The CDR3 covers 14 residues. Per the germline V gene, CDR1 is SGHRS and CDR2 is YFSETQ.